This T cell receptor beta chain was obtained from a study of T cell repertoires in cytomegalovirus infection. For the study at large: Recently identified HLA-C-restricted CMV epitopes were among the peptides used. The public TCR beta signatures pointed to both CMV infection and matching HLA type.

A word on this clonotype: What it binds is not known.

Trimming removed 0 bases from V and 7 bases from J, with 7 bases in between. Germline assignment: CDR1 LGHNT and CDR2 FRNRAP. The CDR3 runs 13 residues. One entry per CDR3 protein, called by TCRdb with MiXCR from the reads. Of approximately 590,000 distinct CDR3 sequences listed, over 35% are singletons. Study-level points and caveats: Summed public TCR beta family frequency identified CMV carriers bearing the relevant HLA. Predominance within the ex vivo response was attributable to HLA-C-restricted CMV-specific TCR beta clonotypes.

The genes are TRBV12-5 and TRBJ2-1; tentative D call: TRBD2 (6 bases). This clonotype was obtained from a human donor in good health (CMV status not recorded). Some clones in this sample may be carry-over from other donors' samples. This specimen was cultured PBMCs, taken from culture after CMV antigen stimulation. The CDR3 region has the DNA TGTGCTAGTGGTTTGGTGGAGGGGAATGAGCAGTTCTTC. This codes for CASGLVEGNEQFF.